The source of this T cell receptor (beta chain) is a study of blood T cell repertoires in COVID-19. Study-wide background: From the United States, Italy and Spain came samples of acute and convalescent COVID-19.

The germline CDR1 and CDR2 sequences are SNHLY and FYNNEI. Trimming removed 6 bases at V and 2 bases at J, with 13 bases between. The CDR3 covers 15 residues. Generated by immunoSEQ multiplex PCR, the TCRdb table keeps only in-frame clones and is missing some. The sample carries 140,000 or so clones, 80% recorded once. The receptor's source is a man between 65 and 80 years old who had recovered from COVID-19. Material for sequencing was peripheral blood. The chain carries TRBV2 and TRBJ1-4; D not certain. The DNA for the CDR3 is TGTGCCAGCAGCGGCAACAGAGCTACTAATGAAAAACTGTTTTTT. This sequence encodes CASSGNRATNEKLFF.